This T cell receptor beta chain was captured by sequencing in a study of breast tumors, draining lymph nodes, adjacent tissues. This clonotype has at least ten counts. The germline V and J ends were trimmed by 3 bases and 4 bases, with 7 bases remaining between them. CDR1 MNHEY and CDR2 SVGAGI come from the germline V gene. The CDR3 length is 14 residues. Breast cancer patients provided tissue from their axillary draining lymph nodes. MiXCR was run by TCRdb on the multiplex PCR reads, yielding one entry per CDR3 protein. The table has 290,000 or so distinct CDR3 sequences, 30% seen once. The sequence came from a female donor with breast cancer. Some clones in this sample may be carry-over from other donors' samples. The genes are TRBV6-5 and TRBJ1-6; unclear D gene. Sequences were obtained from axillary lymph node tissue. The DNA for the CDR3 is TGTGCCAGCAGTTATCTGGGGTATAATTCACCCCTCCACTTT. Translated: CASSYLGYNSPLHF.